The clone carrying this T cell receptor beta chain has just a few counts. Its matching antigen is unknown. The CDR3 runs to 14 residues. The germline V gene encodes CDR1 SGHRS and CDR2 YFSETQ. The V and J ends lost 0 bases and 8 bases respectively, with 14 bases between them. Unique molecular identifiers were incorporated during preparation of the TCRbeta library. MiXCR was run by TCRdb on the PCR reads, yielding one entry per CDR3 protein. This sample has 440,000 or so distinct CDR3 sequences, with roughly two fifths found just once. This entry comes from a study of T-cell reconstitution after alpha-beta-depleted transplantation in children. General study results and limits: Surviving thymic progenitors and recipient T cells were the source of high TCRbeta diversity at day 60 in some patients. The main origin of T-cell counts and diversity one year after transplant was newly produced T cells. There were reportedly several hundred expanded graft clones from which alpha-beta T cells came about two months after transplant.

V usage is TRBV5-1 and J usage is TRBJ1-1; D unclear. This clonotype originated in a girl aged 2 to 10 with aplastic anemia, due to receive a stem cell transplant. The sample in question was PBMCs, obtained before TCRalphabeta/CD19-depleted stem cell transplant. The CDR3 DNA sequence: TGCGCCAGCAGCTTGGCCTACGGAGCCGAGGAAGCTTTCTTT. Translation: CASSLAYGAEEAFF.